Each of the 30 T cell receptor beta chains below was sequenced from the same sample in a study of blood T cell repertoires in COVID-19 (dated by TCRdb to about 2020). Preparation of the library involved the immunoSEQ multiplex PCR assay. TCRdb took over this immuneACCESS table, retaining in-frame rearrangements with V and J assigned. Such tables are incomplete; in checked studies, under half of the missing clones stem from an unresolved V gene, and the remainder is unexplained. The sample profile shows 25,000 to 30,000 clones; 68% of them were found once. The top ten constitute around 16% of the sample. Sequencing was performed on peripheral blood. The receptors were sampled from a human donor in a cohort sampled during active COVID-19.

The chain carries TRBV5-1 and TRBJ2-7, with D tentatively TRBD1 (6 bases). CDR1 is SGHRS, CDR2 YFSETQ, per germline. V lost 0 bases and J 1 base, leaving 20 bases between the germline ends. The CDR3 extends over 18 amino acids. The chain's CDR3 is CASSLVGDTGQGSYEQYF. The CDR3 DNA is TGCGCCAGCAGCTTGGTGGGGGATACAGGGCAGGGGTCCTACGAGCAGTACTTC.

The rearrangement uses TRBV5-5 and TRBJ2-7; tentative D call: TRBD1 (5 bases). V lost 2 bases and J lost 1, with 13 bases in between. The CDR3 is 15 amino acids. Germline V lookup: CDR1 SGHKS, CDR2 YYEKEE (reference sequence). The CDR3 spells CASSLHFRGSYEQYF. The CDR3 DNA reads TGTGCCAGCAGCTTACACTTTAGGGGATCCTACGAGCAGTACTTC. Looking up the rest from reference TRBV5-5 and TRBJ2-7 gives the full variable domain: DAGVTQSPTHLIKTRGQQVTLRCSPISGHKSVSWYQQVLGQGPQFIFQYYEKEERGRGNFPDRFSARQFPNYSSELNVNALLLGDSALYLCASSLHFRGSYEQYFGPGTRLTVT.

The gene calls are TRBV14 and TRBJ1-1, with TRBD1 as a possible D gene (6 bases). V was cut by 0 bases and J by 6 bases, with 14 bases left in between. The germline V gene has CDR1 SGHDN and CDR2 FVKESK. The CDR3 is 15 amino acids. This CDR3 is CASSQDTGFIAEAFF. CDR3 coding DNA: TGTGCCAGCAGCCAAGATACAGGGTTTATAGCTGAAGCTTTCTTT.

The genes are TRBV11-3 and TRBJ1-6, with 7 bases that match TRBD1. The CDR3 covers 14 residues. CDR1 is SGHNT, CDR2 YENEEA, per germline. Unmatched junction bases numbered 2, after V lost 1 base and J lost 8 bases. CDR3 amino acids: CASSLGQGYSPLHF. Written as DNA, the CDR3 is TGTGCCAGCAGCTTAGGACAGGGATATTCACCCCTCCACTTT. The variable domain in full, completed from reference TRBV11-3 and TRBJ1-6, reads EAGVVQSPRYKIIEKKQPVAFWCNPISGHNTLYWYLQNLGQGPELLIRYENEEAVDDSQLPKDRFSAERLKGVDSTLKIQPAELGDSAVYLCASSLGQGYSPLHFGNGTRLTVT.

CDR3 amino acids: CASSEGGRKETQYF. CDR3 sequence (DNA): TGTGCCAGCAGTGAGGGGGGGCGGAAAGAGACCCAGTACTTC. The chain links TRBV2 to TRBJ2-5, with D perhaps matching TRBD2 (7 bases). V lost 3 bases and J lost 3, with 11 bases in between. Germline assignment: CDR1 SNHLY and CDR2 FYNNEI. The CDR3 has 14 amino acids.

The chain employs TRBV6-1 and TRBJ2-5, with D possibly TRBD1 on 6 matching bases. Trimming removed 1 base at V and 5 bases at J, with 11 bases between. Germline V gives CDR1 MNHNS, CDR2 SASEGT. The CDR3 is 14 amino acids. CDR3 in DNA: TGTGCCAGCAGTGAAGGGGGGCGAGAGGAGACCCAGTACTTC. It yields the protein CASSEGGREETQYF.

This clone was observed a few times. The chain is built from TRBV6-6 and TRBJ2-4; 9 bases fit TRBD2. CDR1 and CDR2 (germline): MNHNY, SVGAGI (reference sequence). This CDR3 has 16 residues. Germline trimming cut 4 bases from V and 0 bases from J; bases unmatched to any gene: 4. The CDR3: CASSLGTSRAKNIQYF. The CDR3 DNA reads TGTGCCAGCAGTTTAGGGACTAGCAGAGCCAAAAACATTCAGTACTTC.

This chain links TRBV27 with TRBJ2-7; maybe TRBD2 (6 bases). Germline loops: CDR1 MNHEY, CDR2 SMNVEV (reference sequence). The CDR3 loop spans 14 amino acids. The ends were cut back, 7 bases at V and 2 bases at J, with 15 bases in the middle. CDR3 residues: CASNPGLRPYEQYF. In DNA, the CDR3 is TGTGCCAGCAACCCGGGACTCCGCCCCTACGAGCAGTACTTC.

The chain joins TRBV2 to TRBJ1-3; D is unclear. Trimming stripped 7 bases from V and 0 bases from J, with 10 bases between. Germline V lookup: CDR1 SNHLY, CDR2 FYNNEI. This CDR3 is 14 amino acids long. The CDR3 reads CASNPKSSGNTIYF. The CDR3 DNA reads TGTGCCAGCAATCCCAAGAGCTCTGGAAACACCATATATTTT.

This chain joins TRBV7-2 and TRBJ2-1, with 16 bases fitting TRBD2. CDR1 is SGHTA and CDR2 is FQGNSA in the germline V gene. The V and J ends lost 6 bases and 9 bases, in that order; junction bases with no gene match: 8. The CDR3 length is 16 residues. CDR3 protein: CASRLKGTSGRVEQFF. The CDR3 DNA reads TGTGCCAGCAGATTAAAGGGGACTAGCGGGAGGGTTGAGCAGTTCTTC.

This clone came up a few times. The rearrangement joins TRBV6-5 to TRBJ1-2; no definite D call. Trimming pared 7 bases from V and 6 bases from J, leaving 9 bases between. CDR1 is MNHEY and CDR2 is SVGAGI in the germline V gene. The CDR3 runs to 11 residues. The CDR3 spells CASMTGDGYTF. As DNA, the CDR3 is TGTGCCAGCATGACTGGAGATGGCTACACCTTC.

V is TRBV11-2 and J is TRBJ2-7, with 12 bases aligning to TRBD2. Germline CDR1 and CDR2: SGHAT and FQNNGV. The trim removed 0 bases at V and 12 bases at J, leaving 3 bases unmatched. The CDR3 totals 13 residues. The CDR3 region has the DNA TGTGCCAGCAGCTTAGATCTACTAGCGGGGGGGTACTTC. Translated, it gives CASSLDLLAGGYF.

The genes are TRBV7-2 and TRBJ1-5; D may be TRBD1 (5 bases). Germline CDR1 is SGHTA and CDR2 is FQGNSA. The CDR3 totals 16 residues. Trimming removed 5 bases at V and 6 bases at J, with 20 bases between. The chain's CDR3 is CASSPFGTPGSQPQHF. The DNA for the CDR3 is TGTGCCAGCAGCCCATTCGGGACTCCCGGGAGTCAGCCCCAGCATTTT.

This rearrangement joins TRBV9 to TRBJ2-1, with 13 bases matching TRBD2. The germline V gene encodes CDR1 SGDLS and CDR2 YYNGEE. The CDR3 has 15 amino acids. V was pared by 4 bases and J by 6 bases, with 4 bases of the junction left unmatched. DNA for the CDR3: TGTGCCAGCAGCCCTCGGACTAGCGGGAGCAATGAGCAGTTCTTC. As protein: CASSPRTSGSNEQFF.

The rearrangement links TRBV7-8 to TRBJ2-7; the match to TRBD1 covers 9 bases. The ends lost 6 bases at V and 1 base at J; junction bases unmatched: 10. The CDR3 loop spans 16 amino acids. Per the germline V gene, CDR1 is SGHVS and CDR2 is FQNEAQ. The CDR3 DNA sequence: TGTGCCAGCAGTACCGACCGGGACAGGGCTTCCTACGAGCAGTACTTC. It yields the protein CASSTDRDRASYEQYF.

V and J are TRBV5-1 and TRBJ2-5, with D possibly TRBD1 on 6 matching bases. The CDR3 sequence is 11 residues long. The germline V gene has CDR1 SGHRS and CDR2 YFSETQ. The germline V and J ends were trimmed by 6 bases and 4 bases, with 7 bases remaining between them. CDR3 sequence: CASIQGETQYF. In DNA, the CDR3 is TGCGCCAGCATACAGGGAGAGACCCAGTACTTC. Complete variable domain (other parts from reference TRBV5-1 and TRBJ2-5): KAGVTQTPRYLIKTRGQQVTLSCSPISGHRSVSWYQQTPGQGLQFLFEYFSETQRNKGNFPGRFSGRQFSNSRSEMNVSTLELGDSALYLCASIQGETQYFGPGTRLLVL.

The V call is TRBV6-1, the J call TRBJ1-1; D gene uncertain. Germline V gene lookup returns CDR1 MNHNS and CDR2 SASEGT. This CDR3 has 13 residues. Trimming pared 0 bases from V and 5 bases from J, leaving 7 bases between. CDR3: CASSEARGTEAFF. The CDR3 region has the DNA TGTGCCAGCAGTGAAGCAAGAGGGACTGAAGCTTTCTTT.

The chain carries TRBV5-4 and TRBJ2-7; TRBD1 aligns across 9 bases. CDR1 SGHNT and CDR2 YYREEE come from the germline V gene (reference sequence). This CDR3 contains 14 residues. V shed 5 bases, J shed 3 bases, and the junction held 6 bases outside the gene matches. The CDR3 sequence is CASSRPGQGYEQYF. DNA of the CDR3: TGTGCCAGCAGTCGCCCGGGACAGGGCTACGAGCAGTACTTC. The whole variable domain, remainder taken from reference TRBV5-4 and TRBJ2-7, is ETGVTQSPTHLIKTRGQQVTLRCSSQSGHNTVSWYQQALGQGPQFIFQYYREEENGRGNFPPRFSGLQFPNYSSELNVNALELDDSALYLCASSRPGQGYEQYFGPGTRLTVT.

This clone was recorded a few times. The rearrangement links TRBV18 to TRBJ2-7; a possible D gene is TRBD1 (6 bases). The CDR3 extends over 14 amino acids. Trimming removed 5 bases at V and 3 bases at J, with 14 bases between. Germline values: CDR1 KGHSH, CDR2 LQKENI. CDR3 amino acids: CASSSQGLIYEQYF. The CDR3, as DNA: TGTGCCAGCTCATCCCAGGGGCTGATCTACGAGCAGTACTTC.

The genes are TRBV27 and TRBJ2-5; 9 bases are shared with TRBD1. Germline V gene sequence: CDR1 MNHEY, CDR2 SMNVEV (reference sequence). The CDR3 loop spans 14 amino acids. Trimming removed 5 bases from V and 5 bases from J; junction bases left unmatched: 6. The CDR3 loop reads CASSTAQGAETQYF. The CDR3 DNA sequence: TGTGCCAGCAGTACCGCACAGGGGGCGGAGACCCAGTACTTC.

V and J are TRBV11-3 and TRBJ2-7, with a possible D match to TRBD1 (6 bases). From germline, CDR1 is SGHNT and CDR2 YENEEA. The CDR3 extends over 14 amino acids. V was trimmed by 5 bases and J by 0 bases, leaving 11 bases between them. The CDR3 sequence is CASSPRDISYEQYF. The CDR3 nucleotides are TGTGCCAGCAGCCCCCGGGACATCTCCTACGAGCAGTACTTC.

The CDR3 reads CASSLNWGDYEQYF. Here the CDR3 DNA reads TGTGCCAGCAGCTTAAATTGGGGGGACTACGAGCAGTACTTC. The chain links TRBV7-9 to TRBJ2-7; D may be TRBD2 (6 bases). The germline gives CDR1 SEHNR, CDR2 FQNEAQ (reference sequence). The length of the CDR3 is 14 residues. V was trimmed by 2 bases and J by 3 bases, leaving 11 bases between them.

V gene TRBV9 combines with J gene TRBJ1-2; 9 bases fit TRBD1. From germline, CDR1 is SGDLS and CDR2 YYNGEE. J gave up 8 bases and V 1 base, and 12 bases lay outside the gene matches. This CDR3 region has 16 residues. CDR3 in DNA: TGTGCCAGCAGCGTAAAAGCACAGGGGGCGCTTGACGGCTACACCTTC. Translating gives CASSVKAQGALDGYTF.

In its sample, this clone was seen a few times. The V call is TRBV10-3, the J call TRBJ2-2; TRBD1 aligns across 7 bases. Germline values: CDR1 ENHRY, CDR2 SYGVKD. This CDR3 is 13 amino acids long. Trimming removed 5 bases from V and 7 bases from J; junction bases left unmatched: 4. This chain's CDR3 is CAISKTGDGELFF. CDR3 nucleotide sequence: TGTGCCATCAGTAAAACAGGGGACGGGGAGCTGTTTTTT.

The J gene is TRBJ2-5, the V gene TRBV10-3, with D possibly TRBD2 on 5 matching bases. Germline CDR1 ENHRY, CDR2 SYGVKD. Trimming pared 4 bases from V and 0 bases from J, leaving 6 bases between. This CDR3 contains 13 residues. The CDR3 nucleotides read TGTGCCATCAGTGCCGGGGACCAAGAGACCCAGTACTTC. Protein product: CAISAGDQETQYF.

This chain connects TRBV11-2 to TRBJ2-2, with 11 nucleotides matching TRBD2. The CDR3 is made up of 15 amino acids. Germline loops: CDR1 SGHAT, CDR2 FQNNGV. V lost 5 bases to trimming and J lost 4 bases; unmatched junction nucleotides: 3. The CDR3 protein is CASSLSGRATGELFF. The CDR3 DNA reads as TGTGCCAGCAGCCTTAGCGGGAGGGCCACCGGGGAGCTGTTTTTT. Full variable domain (remainder filled in from reference TRBV11-2 and TRBJ2-2): EAGVAQSPRYKIIEKRQSVAFWCNPISGHATLYWYQQILGQGPKLLIQFQNNGVVDDSQLPKDRFSAERLKGVDSTLKIQPAKLEDSAVYLCASSLSGRATGELFFGEGSRLTVL.

The chain has TRBV25-1 and TRBJ2-5, with 9 bases that match TRBD1. The CDR3 runs 16 residues. Trimming took 4 bases from V and 5 from J; bases not matched to a gene: 11. Germline lookup yields CDR1 MGHDK and CDR2 SYGVNS. CDR3 residues: CASSAITGTGSETQYF. The CDR3 nucleotides are TGTGCCAGCAGTGCAATCACCGGGACAGGGAGTGAGACCCAGTACTTC.

This clone was found a few times. The chain is built from TRBV30 and TRBJ2-5, with TRBD2 identical over 7 bases. The CDR3 length is 14 residues. Germline CDR1 is GTSNPN and CDR2 is SVGIG (reference sequence). V lost 0 bases and J lost 0; bases outside the gene matches: 1. The CDR3 sequence: CAWSVLANQETQYF. The CDR3 DNA sequence: TGTGCCTGGAGTGTACTAGCGAACCAAGAGACCCAGTACTTC.

The CDR3 DNA reads as TGTGCCAGCAGCACCGGGACAGGGGGGATCGGGGAGCTGTTTTTT. Protein product: CASSTGTGGIGELFF. This chain connects TRBV7-2 to TRBJ2-2, with 11 bases identical to TRBD1. This CDR3 is built from 15 residues. The J segment lost 7 bases and the V segment lost 5 bases, leaving 6 bases of the junction unmatched. CDR1 and CDR2 from the germline V gene are SGHTA and FQGNSA.

This clone was seen once. The gene calls are TRBV5-8 and TRBJ1-1; D gene ambiguous. The V gene's germline CDR1 is SGHTS and CDR2 YDEGEE. Trimming left V 4 bases short and J 1 base short, with 14 bases between. This CDR3 is 15 amino acids long. The CDR3 DNA reads as TGTGCCAGCAGCCCCAAGAGGGTGGAGAACACTGAAGCTTTCTTT. Translating gives CASSPKRVENTEAFF.